This T cell receptor (beta chain) was sequenced for a study of T cell responses to AZD1222 COVID-19 vaccine. To note about this clone: The target antigen is unknown.

Measured with immunoSEQ multiplex PCR; TCRdb has only the in-frame clones, and not every one. The data show 83,000 or so clones, with approximately 87% seen just once and roughly 5.1% held by the top ten. The trim removed 4 bases at V and 4 bases at J, leaving 5 bases unmatched. The CDR3 length is 14 residues. Germline V lookup: CDR1 LGHNA, CDR2 YSLEER. Study observations and caveats: Close to half of spike-specific TCRs reportedly recognize unmutated variant regions. The breadth and depth of Spike-specific TCRs increased once two AZD1222 doses had been given.

Material: peripheral blood, obtained on day 0 of MenACWY control vaccination. The chain couples TRBV4-3 to TRBJ2-7, with 9 nucleotides matching TRBD2. This clonotype was sampled from an adult in good health. The DNA of the CDR3 is TGCGCCAGCAGCCCTGGTAGCGGGAGTTACGAGCAGTACTTC. Protein sequence: CASSPGSGSYEQYF.